The 26 T cell receptor beta chains in this list originate from one sample, sequenced in a study of cytomegalovirus exposure and HLA in healthy donors. PCR primers comprised 60 Vbeta and 13 Jbeta primers. The table came from immunoSEQ multiplex PCR; TCRdb's copy has only in-frame clones and leaves some out. The data hold over 95,000 clones, with 60% to 80% observed a single time. The specimen sequenced was PBMCs. Receptors originate from a man between 18 and 35 years old in good health and CMV-seropositive.

Only a few counts were recorded for this clone. The rearrangement uses TRBV6-1 and TRBJ1-6, with TRBD1 identical over 8 bases. This CDR3 spans 15 amino acids. Looked up from germline, CDR1 is MNHNS and CDR2 is SASEGT. V lost 3 bases to trimming and J lost 8 bases; unmatched junction nucleotides: 6. The CDR3 loop reads CASSDRGPGDSPLHF. DNA for the CDR3: TGTGCCAGCAGTGACAGGGGGCCGGGGGATTCACCCCTCCACTTT.

The chain carries TRBV10-1 and TRBJ2-3; 11 nucleotides agree with TRBD1. V was pared by 6 bases and J by 6 bases, with 8 bases of the junction left unmatched. CDR1 WNHNN and CDR2 SYGVQD come from the germline V gene (reference sequence). The CDR3 runs to 15 residues. In DNA form, the CDR3 reads TGCGCCAGCAGCGACCCCGGGACAGGGGGGGATACGCAGTATTTT. Translation gives CASSDPGTGGDTQYF.

V and J are TRBV27 and TRBJ2-5; 7 bases line up with TRBD1. The CDR3 runs 15 residues. V was pared by 6 bases and J by 1 base, with 8 bases of the junction left unmatched. The germline gives CDR1 MNHEY, CDR2 SMNVEV (reference sequence). CDR3 sequence (DNA): TGTGCCAGCAGCCTGACAGGGCTCGGCCAAGAGACCCAGTACTTC. Protein: CASSLTGLGQETQYF.

The chain has TRBV12-5 and TRBJ2-1; 8 nucleotides agree with TRBD1. V lost 1 base and J lost 8; bases outside the gene matches: 7. CDR3 length: 15 residues. The germline CDR1 and CDR2 sequences are LGHNT and FRNRAP. CDR3 DNA: TGTGCTAGTGGTTTGGGGTCAGGGGGCTCTTATGAGCAGTTCTTC. It yields the protein CASGLGSGGSYEQFF.

This chain links TRBV5-1 with TRBJ2-1, with TRBD2 matching over 12 bases. Trimming took 4 bases from V and 5 from J; bases not matched to a gene: 10. CDR3 length: 17 residues. Germline CDR1 and CDR2: SGHRS and YFSETQ. The DNA of the CDR3 is TGCGCCAGCAGCGTCGGGGCTAGCGGGGGGGGAAACAATGAGCAGTTCTTC. Translated: CASSVGASGGGNNEQFF.

V and J are TRBV5-1 and TRBJ1-6, with D maybe TRBD1 (6 bases). Germline V CDR1 and CDR2: SGHRS, YFSETQ. CDR3 size: 14 residues. V was clipped by 4 bases and J by 5 bases, with 10 bases between them. CDR3 sequence: CASSLGQNNSPLHF. CDR3 DNA sequence: TGCGCCAGCAGCCTCGGACAGAATAATTCACCCCTCCACTTT.

The rearrangement joins TRBV6-6 to TRBJ2-7; 9 positions agree with TRBD2. The V gene end was trimmed by 5 bases and the J gene end by 3 bases; junction bases not matched to a gene: 5. In germline, CDR1 is MNHNY, CDR2 SVGAGI (reference sequence). This CDR3 has 14 amino acids. DNA for the CDR3: TGTGCCAGCAGTAGCGGGGGGAACGGCTACGAGCAGTACTTC. Protein sequence: CASSSGGNGYEQYF.

The chain carries TRBV6-5 and TRBJ1-1; a weak D match, TRBD1 (5 bases). With 7 bases removed from V and 4 bases from J, the gap between germline ends came to 19 bases. The CDR3 length is 15 residues. Germline CDR1 reads MNHEY; CDR2 reads SVGAGI. The CDR3 region is CASKLEGALGTEAFF. CDR3 in DNA: TGTGCCAGCAAGTTGGAAGGGGCTTTAGGCACTGAAGCTTTCTTT.

This clone was counted between two and nine times. The chain couples TRBV6-5 to TRBJ2-1; the match to TRBD2 covers 12 bases. This CDR3 contains 15 residues. From germline, CDR1 is MNHEY and CDR2 SVGAGI. The ends lost 2 bases at V and 4 bases at J; junction bases unmatched: 0. The CDR3 nucleotides are TGTGCCAGCAGTTACCTAGCGGGGGGGTACAATGAGCAGTTCTTC. Translated: CASSYLAGGYNEQFF.

The chain joins TRBV11-2 to TRBJ2-5; TRBD2 matches 12 bases. The CDR3 loop spans 16 amino acids. J was trimmed by 5 bases and V by 4 bases; bases with no gene match: 8. Per the germline V gene, CDR1 is SGHAT and CDR2 is FQNNGV. CDR3 sequence: CASSSRLAGDRETQYF. For the CDR3, the DNA is TGTGCCAGCAGCTCTAGACTAGCGGGGGATCGGGAGACCCAGTACTTC.

The V gene is TRBV20-1, the J gene TRBJ1-1; the match to TRBD1 covers 7 bases. The CDR3 extends over 11 amino acids. V lost 5 bases and J lost 11; bases outside the gene matches: 8. The V gene's germline CDR1 is DFQATT and CDR2 SNEGSKA (reference sequence). The CDR3 protein is CSAPAGGLAFF. The CDR3 DNA reads TGCAGTGCTCCTGCAGGGGGATTGGCTTTCTTT.

This chain connects TRBV30 to TRBJ1-1; 7 bases fit TRBD1. The germline V gene encodes CDR1 GTSNPN and CDR2 SVGIG (reference sequence). The J segment lost 5 bases and the V segment lost 4 bases, leaving 7 bases of the junction unmatched. This CDR3 contains 13 residues. CDR3 protein: CAWIRQGGTEAFF. The CDR3 DNA is TGTGCCTGGATCAGACAGGGTGGGACTGAAGCTTTCTTT. Full variable domain (rest looked up from reference TRBV30 and TRBJ1-1): SQTIHQWPATLVQPVGSPLSLECTVEGTSNPNLYWYRQAAGRGLQLLFYSVGIGQISSEVPQNLSASRPQDRQFILSSKKLLLSDSGFYLCAWIRQGGTEAFFGQGTRLTVV.

The chain carries TRBV29-1 and TRBJ1-5; D gene uncertain. The CDR3 has 12 amino acids. The germline gives CDR1 SQVTM, CDR2 ANQGSEA. This CDR3 is CSVSGGNQPQHF. In DNA, the CDR3 is TGCAGTGTCAGCGGTGGCAATCAGCCCCAGCATTTT.

The gene calls are TRBV7-9 and TRBJ1-1; the match to TRBD1 covers 9 bases. The CDR3 consists of 16 residues. The germline CDR1 and CDR2 sequences are SEHNR and FQNEAQ (reference sequence). The V segment lost 5 bases and the J segment 4 bases; nucleotides outside the gene matches: 11. CDR3 DNA: TGTGCCAGCAGCCCGAGCCGGGACAGGGAGCGCACTGAAGCTTTCTTT. Protein sequence: CASSPSRDRERTEAFF.

The rearrangement joins TRBV29-1 to TRBJ2-2, with 9 bases aligning to TRBD2. Trimming removed 7 bases from V and 4 bases from J; junction bases left unmatched: 7. This CDR3 has 14 residues. Germline V gene sequence: CDR1 SQVTM, CDR2 ANQGSEA. Here the CDR3 DNA reads TGCAGCGCGTCTTCGCGGGGGGGCACCGGGGAGCTGTTTTTT. As protein: CSASSRGGTGELFF.

This clone was detected only a few times. The chain employs TRBV11-2 and TRBJ1-1; no definite D call. V gave up 1 base and J gave up 4 bases, with 10 bases separating them. Germline CDR1 reads SGHAT; CDR2 reads FQNNGV. The CDR3 runs 14 residues. CDR3 nucleotides: TGTGCCAGCAGCTTAGTGCCGGGATTCACTGAAGCTTTCTTT. Its protein product is CASSLVPGFTEAFF.

J is TRBJ2-7 and V is TRBV18; D might be TRBD1 (6 bases). CDR3 length: 15 residues. Germline values: CDR1 KGHSH, CDR2 LQKENI. Trimming left V 3 bases short and J 0 bases short, with 12 bases between. The CDR3 DNA reads TGTGCCAGCTCACCCGGAGACAGGAGCTCCTACGAGCAGTACGTC. Amino acids: CASSPGDRSSYEQYV.

This clone has just one count. The V call is TRBV6-5, the J call TRBJ1-1; 8 positions agree with TRBD1. Germline values: CDR1 MNHEY, CDR2 SVGAGI. J was trimmed by 0 bases and V by 6 bases; bases with no gene match: 6. This CDR3 has 15 amino acids. The CDR3 loop is CASRRTGFLNTEAFF. CDR3 DNA: TGTGCCAGCAGAAGGACAGGGTTCTTGAACACTGAAGCTTTCTTT.

The chain is built from TRBV19 and TRBJ1-5; possibly TRBD1 for D (5 bases). This CDR3 is built from 15 residues. V lost 4 bases to trimming and J lost 1 base, with 11 bases between them. The germline gives CDR1 LNHDA, CDR2 SQIVND (reference sequence). The CDR3 loop reads CASSKLGGSNQPQHF. The CDR3 nucleotides are TGTGCCAGTAGTAAACTTGGGGGGAGCAATCAGCCCCAGCATTTT.

The chain has TRBV5-1 and TRBJ2-5, with TRBD1 matching 7 bases. Germline V gene sequence: CDR1 SGHRS, CDR2 YFSETQ. This CDR3 region has 16 residues. V shed 4 bases, J shed 3 bases, and the junction held 12 bases outside the gene matches. CDR3 protein: CASSRYDRVREETQYF. The CDR3 region has the DNA TGCGCCAGCAGCCGTTACGACAGGGTAAGGGAAGAGACCCAGTACTTC.

The chain combines TRBV5-4 with TRBJ1-2; D not certain. Germline V CDR1 and CDR2: SGHNT, YYREEE (reference sequence). The CDR3 has 13 amino acids. The germline V and J ends were trimmed by 0 bases and 8 bases, with 11 bases remaining between them. The CDR3 region is CASSLAEGIGYTF. In DNA, the CDR3 is TGTGCCAGCAGCTTGGCAGAGGGTATCGGCTACACCTTC.

V and J are TRBV28 and TRBJ1-2; unclear D gene. V shed 6 bases and J shed 0 bases, with 5 bases lying between them. The CDR3 covers 12 residues. The germline gives CDR1 MDHEN, CDR2 SYDVKM. The DNA for the CDR3 is TGTGCCAGCAGCACAGCTAACTATGGCTACACCTTC. Translating gives CASSTANYGYTF.

This clone is medium-sized. The J gene is TRBJ1-6, the V gene TRBV28; 7 bases are shared with TRBD1. The CDR3 length is 14 residues. Germline lookup yields CDR1 MDHEN and CDR2 SYDVKM. Trimming cost V 8 bases and J 2 bases; bases outside gene matches: 3. Written as DNA, the CDR3 is TGTGCCAGCGCAGGACAGGCCTATAATTCACCCCTCCACTTT. Amino acids: CASAGQAYNSPLHF.

In the case of this clone: The junction differs from germline at one of its ends, possibly a read error. The chain is built from TRBV11-3 and TRBJ2-7, with 10 bases fitting TRBD1. The CDR3 totals 15 residues. Per the germline V gene, CDR1 is SGHNT and CDR2 is YENEEA. The CDR3 region has the DNA TGTGCCAGCCGCTTGGTTGGGACAGGGGCCTACGAGCAGTACTTC. Amino acids: CASRLVGTGAYEQYF.

This clone has a handful of counts. This rearrangement joins TRBV5-1 to TRBJ2-1; possible D gene TRBD1, 6 bases. CDR3 length equals 14 residues. Germline CDR1 is SGHRS and CDR2 is YFSETQ. Trimming stripped 2 bases from V and 8 bases from J, with 14 bases between. This CDR3 is CASSFGVRGDEQFF. Written as DNA, the CDR3 is TGCGCCAGCAGCTTTGGCGTCAGGGGCGATGAGCAGTTCTTC.

The V call is TRBV9, the J call TRBJ1-1; no firm D call. The germline gives CDR1 SGDLS, CDR2 YYNGEE. V was shortened by 0 bases and J by 5 bases, with 14 bases between the two germline ends. This CDR3 has 15 amino acids. The CDR3 loop is CASSVGSLSGTEAFF. CDR3 sequence (DNA): TGTGCCAGCAGCGTAGGTAGCCTCTCTGGGACTGAAGCTTTCTTT.